Listed below are T cell receptor beta chains from one sample, sequenced in a study of shared clonotypes between healthy human individuals. Measured with immunoSEQ multiplex PCR; TCRdb has only the in-frame clones, and not every one. The table has hundreds of thousands of clones, around 96% seen once. Specimen: naive CD8+ T cells sorted from blood. The receptors come from a woman aged 25 to 45 in good health. CDR3s include the opening cysteine and the closing phenylalanine or tryptophan. The order of the fields is CDR3 protein, J gene, clone size, V gene. Expanded clones get a size class; other rows say once, few or many, or leave the size out.

CDR3 protein: CASSLAGTGWTEAFF
J gene: TRBJ1-1
clone size: -
V gene: TRBV7-2

CDR3 protein: CASRVGQGVSPNYGYTF
J gene: TRBJ1-2
clone size: -
V gene: TRBV2

CDR3 protein: CASSYSPDGGYTF
J gene: TRBJ1-2
clone size: -
V gene: TRBV6-6

CDR3 protein: CASSQTGVEQYF
J gene: TRBJ2-7
clone size: -
V gene: TRBV5-4

CDR3 protein: CARGFSRGAEAFF
J gene: TRBJ1-1
clone size: -
V gene: TRBV28

CDR3 protein: CAVDEQYF
J gene: TRBJ2-7
clone size: -
V gene: TRBV6-1

CDR3 protein: CTSSQDSRSTGELFF
J gene: TRBJ2-2
clone size: -
V gene: TRBV1

CDR3 protein: CASSQGLTNGAEQFF
J gene: TRBJ2-1
clone size: -
V gene: TRBV4-2

CDR3 protein: CASSGHWATNYGYTF
J gene: TRBJ1-2
clone size: -
V gene: TRBV4-1

CDR3 protein: CASRTPGLAGDEQFF
J gene: TRBJ2-1
clone size: once
V gene: TRBV27

CDR3 protein: CATSRIAGGYQETQYF
J gene: TRBJ2-5
clone size: -
V gene: TRBV15

CDR3 protein: CAWNRMGNYEQYF
J gene: TRBJ2-7
clone size: -
V gene: TRBV30

CDR3 protein: CASSQDLVGRGWTEAFF
J gene: TRBJ1-1
clone size: -
V gene: TRBV4-1

CDR3 protein: CASSPGLTYEQYF
J gene: TRBJ2-7
clone size: -
V gene: TRBV5-6

CDR3 protein: CASSPWTGGVNTEAFF
J gene: TRBJ1-1
clone size: -
V gene: TRBV27

CDR3 protein: CASSLAQGVQETQYF
J gene: TRBJ2-5
clone size: -
V gene: TRBV7-9

CDR3 protein: CAGNGVGTGNTEAFF
J gene: TRBJ1-1
clone size: -
V gene: TRBV6-1

CDR3 protein: CASSEGPGGGNEQFF
J gene: TRBJ2-1
clone size: -
V gene: TRBV6-1

CDR3 protein: CASSLVNNEKLFF
J gene: TRBJ1-4
clone size: -
V gene: TRBV7-2

CDR3 protein: CASSLYRDSSYGYTF
J gene: TRBJ1-2
clone size: -
V gene: TRBV28

CDR3 protein: CASRGDTEAFF
J gene: TRBJ1-1
clone size: -
V gene: TRBV2

CDR3 protein: CATSRAISDTEAFF
J gene: TRBJ1-1
clone size: -
V gene: TRBV15

CDR3 protein: CASSLGGQQFF
J gene: TRBJ2-1
clone size: -
V gene: TRBV5-1

CDR3 protein: CASSYSSYHSYNEQFF
J gene: TRBJ2-1
clone size: -
V gene: TRBV6-6

CDR3 protein: CTSSRGSSGLTGELFF
J gene: TRBJ2-2
clone size: -
V gene: TRBV1

CDR3 protein: CASSPPLYSYEQYF
J gene: TRBJ2-7
clone size: once
V gene: TRBV28

CDR3 protein: CASSIEGPPYNEQFF
J gene: TRBJ2-1
clone size: -
V gene: TRBV27

CDR3 protein: CASSESASWGTGELFF
J gene: TRBJ2-2
clone size: -
V gene: TRBV10-1

CDR3 protein: CASSEGFTYEQYF
J gene: TRBJ2-7
clone size: -
V gene: TRBV2

CDR3 protein: CASSMASRGLETQYF
J gene: TRBJ2-5
clone size: -
V gene: TRBV19

CDR3 protein: CSVAAPEHRADTQYF
J gene: TRBJ2-3
clone size: -
V gene: TRBV29-1

CDR3 protein: CASSQDRAMNTEAFF
J gene: TRBJ1-1
clone size: -
V gene: TRBV5-1

CDR3 protein: CASSMTGSYEQYF
J gene: TRBJ2-7
clone size: -
V gene: TRBV19

CDR3 protein: CASSFLGSNNQPQHF
J gene: TRBJ1-5
clone size: -
V gene: TRBV28

CDR3 protein: CASSLTGSEQYF
J gene: TRBJ2-7
clone size: -
V gene: TRBV13

CDR3 protein: CASSFGLLGSYNEQFF
J gene: TRBJ2-1
clone size: -
V gene: TRBV28

CDR3 protein: CASSPTLRLAGDHYEQYF
J gene: TRBJ2-7
clone size: -
V gene: TRBV28

CDR3 protein: CASSWGLGCEQYF
J gene: TRBJ2-7
clone size: -
V gene: TRBV6-9

CDR3 protein: CASSLEGQFTDTQYF
J gene: TRBJ2-3
clone size: -
V gene: TRBV13

CDR3 protein: CAWENGETQYF
J gene: TRBJ2-5
clone size: -
V gene: TRBV30

CDR3 protein: CASSVRGSPYEQYF
J gene: TRBJ2-7
clone size: -
V gene: TRBV7-9

CDR3 protein: CASSPMMGSTAEQFF
J gene: TRBJ2-1
clone size: -
V gene: TRBV27

CDR3 protein: CASSLGTSDYNEQFF
J gene: TRBJ2-1
clone size: -
V gene: TRBV28

CDR3 protein: CASSSVIGTTNEQFF
J gene: TRBJ2-1
clone size: -
V gene: TRBV7-9

CDR3 protein: CASNHPPFQYF
J gene: TRBJ2-4
clone size: -
V gene: TRBV19

CDR3 protein: CASSGITYEQYF
J gene: TRBJ2-7
clone size: -
V gene: TRBV7-9

CDR3 protein: CSVATGWDGYTF
J gene: TRBJ1-2
clone size: -
V gene: TRBV29-1

CDR3 protein: CASSWSGTTLWEQYF
J gene: TRBJ2-7
clone size: -
V gene: TRBV5-6

CDR3 protein: CASSQERGHTYEQYF
J gene: TRBJ2-7
clone size: -
V gene: TRBV14

CDR3 protein: CASRTGINEQFF
J gene: TRBJ2-1
clone size: -
V gene: TRBV27

CDR3 protein: CASSGRDAESLNYGYTF
J gene: TRBJ1-2
clone size: -
V gene: TRBV9

CDR3 protein: CSVRLGQMSLKYEQYF
J gene: TRBJ2-7
clone size: -
V gene: TRBV29-1

CDR3 protein: CASSWMGGYTF
J gene: TRBJ1-2
clone size: -
V gene: TRBV11-2

CDR3 protein: CSVVGDLGTDTQYF
J gene: TRBJ2-3
clone size: -
V gene: TRBV29-1

CDR3 protein: CASSYSGTGIGEQFF
J gene: TRBJ2-1
clone size: -
V gene: TRBV6-5